Below, 5 T cell receptor beta chains from the same sample are listed, as sequenced in a study of blood T cell repertoires in COVID-19. The data were produced by immunoSEQ multiplex PCR, yet TCRdb's version contains in-frame clones alone and is incomplete. The sample has some 51,000 clones; 85% to 90% are singletons. Input material: peripheral blood. The receptor set was obtained from a man aged 45 to 65 with active COVID-19.

This chain links TRBV6-2 or TRBV6-3 with TRBJ2-3; the match to TRBD2 covers 9 bases. The CDR3 spans 14 residues. Germline trimming cut 4 bases from V and 5 bases from J; bases unmatched to any gene: 4. The germline gives CDR1 MNHEY, CDR2 SVGEGT. The CDR3 sequence is CASSLAGVRDTQYF. The CDR3 coding sequence is TGTGCCAGCAGTTTAGCGGGGGTGAGAGATACGCAGTATTTT.

The chain uses TRBV11-2 and TRBJ2-5, with D unresolved. Germline V CDR1 and CDR2: SGHAT, FQNNGV. V lost 5 bases to trimming and J lost 4 bases, with 14 bases between them. The CDR3 sequence is 14 residues long. The CDR3 loop is CASSPPSAPETQYF. The CDR3, as DNA: TGTGCCAGCAGCCCACCATCCGCGCCAGAGACCCAGTACTTC.

The V gene is TRBV7-2, the J gene TRBJ1-2; tentatively, D is TRBD1 (6 bases). The germline CDR1 and CDR2 sequences are SGHTA and FQGNSA. This CDR3 comprises 14 residues. V was clipped by 5 bases and J by 2 bases, with 12 bases between them. The CDR3 loop is CASSRGGGNYGYTF. The CDR3 DNA reads as TGTGCCAGCAGCCGCGGCGGGGGCAACTATGGCTACACCTTC.

V and J are TRBV29-1 and TRBJ2-1; D might be TRBD1 (6 bases). In germline, CDR1 is SQVTM, CDR2 ANQGSEA. CDR3 size: 12 residues. V was pared by 7 bases and J by 5 bases, with 12 bases between. CDR3 DNA sequence: TGCAGCGCCGGACAGCCTAACAATGAGCAGTTCTTC. As protein: CSAGQPNNEQFF.

The chain employs TRBV10-3 and TRBJ1-2, with 7 positions matching TRBD1. J lost 6 bases, V lost 6 bases, and 7 bases had no gene match. The CDR3 contains 13 residues. The V gene's germline CDR1 is ENHRY and CDR2 SYGVKD. The CDR3 DNA sequence: TGTGCCATCAGGGCAGGGGGAAGTCATGGCTACACCTTC. Residues: CAIRAGGSHGYTF.